Each of the 15 T cell receptor beta chains below was sequenced from the same sample in a study of T cell changes during pregnancy in multiple sclerosis. The table came from immunoSEQ multiplex PCR; TCRdb's copy has only in-frame clones and leaves some out. The profile shows more than 60,000 clones, 80% to 95% of them singletons. This specimen consisted of peripheral blood, obtained in the second trimester of pregnancy. These receptors all come from a female donor with multiple sclerosis, enrolled in a pregnancy study.

The rearrangement joins TRBV9 to TRBJ2-7; the D gene is possibly TRBD1 (6 bases). This CDR3 is built from 15 residues. The ends were cut back, 4 bases at V and 4 bases at J, with 18 bases in the middle. Germline V gives CDR1 SGDLS, CDR2 YYNGEE. The CDR3 spells CASSSQWRGGYEQYF. The CDR3 nucleotides are TGTGCCAGCAGCTCCCAATGGAGAGGGGGATACGAGCAGTACTTC. Drawing the rest from reference TRBV9 and TRBJ2-7, the complete variable domain is DSGVTQTPKHLITATGQRVTLRCSPRSGDLSVYWYQQSLDQGLQFLIQYYNGEERAKGNILERFSAQQFPDLHSELNLSSLELGDSALYFCASSSQWRGGYEQYFGPGTRLTVT.

V gene TRBV27 combines with J gene TRBJ2-5; 8 bases agree with TRBD2. The CDR3 is made up of 14 amino acids. Germline CDR1 is MNHEY and CDR2 is SMNVEV (reference sequence). Trimming took 5 bases from V and 5 from J; bases not matched to a gene: 7. DNA for the CDR3: TGTGCCAGCAGTCCCTCTCTAGCGGGCGAGACCCAGTACTTC. Its translation: CASSPSLAGETQYF.

The chain recombines TRBV11-2 with TRBJ1-2; weak D call: TRBD1 (6 bases). Trimming left V 1 base short and J 7 bases short, with 10 bases between. This CDR3 comprises 13 residues. Germline values: CDR1 SGHAT, CDR2 FQNNGV. CDR3 residues: CASSLVQGGGYTF. As DNA, the CDR3 is TGTGCCAGCAGCTTAGTACAGGGTGGTGGCTACACCTTC.

The chain uses TRBV4-3 and TRBJ1-4; D is possibly TRBD1 (6 bases). The length of the CDR3 is 15 residues. CDR1 and CDR2 (germline): LGHNA, YSLEER. The V and J ends lost 0 bases and 11 bases respectively, with 16 bases between them. The CDR3 DNA sequence: TGCGCCAGCAGCCAAGAGGACACAGGCCAGGGGAAACTGTTTTTT. Amino acids: CASSQEDTGQGKLFF.

The CDR3 here is CASSLRTGYSMGYTF. CDR3 nucleotide sequence: TGTGCCAGCAGTTTACGAACAGGGTATTCTATGGGCTACACCTTC. The chain combines TRBV27 with TRBJ1-2, with D tentatively TRBD1 (6 bases). In germline, CDR1 is MNHEY, CDR2 SMNVEV (reference sequence). Trimming took 2 bases from V and 8 from J, leaving 18 bases between them. The CDR3 runs to 15 residues.

The V call is TRBV30, the J call TRBJ2-1, with 13 bases matching TRBD2. Per germline, CDR1 GTSNPN and CDR2 SVGIG (reference sequence). J was trimmed by 9 bases and V by 2 bases; bases with no gene match: 10. The CDR3 covers 16 residues. The CDR3 bases are TGTGCCTGGAGTCCCCACGGACTAGCGGGAGTAAGTGAGCAGTTCTTC. It specifies CAWSPHGLAGVSEQFF.

This chain joins TRBV6-1 and TRBJ2-7, with D possibly being TRBD2 (6 bases). The CDR3 is made up of 14 amino acids. Germline-derived CDR1 and CDR2 are MNHNS and SASEGT. Trimming took 6 bases from V and 1 from J, leaving 13 bases between them. CDR3 residues: CASSEEGGSYEQYF. CDR3 bases: TGTGCCAGCAGCGAGGAGGGCGGATCCTACGAGCAGTACTTC.

This sequence joins TRBV9 and TRBJ1-4, with D possibly being TRBD1 (5 bases). CDR1 is SGDLS and CDR2 is YYNGEE in the germline V gene. The CDR3 spans 14 residues. V lost 4 bases to trimming and J lost 6 bases, with 13 bases between them. This CDR3 is CASSPLGGDEKLFF. Written as DNA, the CDR3 is TGTGCCAGCAGCCCCCTGGGGGGAGATGAAAAACTGTTTTTT.

This chain connects TRBV5-6 to TRBJ2-5; D is undetermined. Germline loops: CDR1 SGHDT, CDR2 YYEEEE. This CDR3 comprises 14 residues. V dropped 1 base and J dropped 4 bases, with 11 bases sitting between them. CDR3 protein: CASSLWAYGETQYF. CDR3 DNA: TGTGCCAGCAGCTTGTGGGCTTATGGAGAGACCCAGTACTTC.

As regards this clone: Other DNA variants within this sample encode the same CDR3. This chain links TRBV11-3 with TRBJ2-1; D might be TRBD1 (6 bases). The V end lost 2 bases, the J end lost 5 bases, and 7 bases lay between the germline ends. This CDR3 comprises 13 residues. The V gene's germline CDR1 is SGHNT and CDR2 YENEEA. As DNA, the CDR3 is TGTGCCAGCAGCTTAAACAGGGACAATGAGCAGTTCTTC. Its translation: CASSLNRDNEQFF. The full variable domain, with the rest looked up from reference TRBV11-3 and TRBJ2-1, is EAGVVQSPRYKIIEKKQPVAFWCNPISGHNTLYWYLQNLGQGPELLIRYENEEAVDDSQLPKDRFSAERLKGVDSTLKIQPAELGDSAVYLCASSLNRDNEQFFGPGTRLTVL.

The chain employs TRBV4-2 and TRBJ2-3; D call uncertain. The germline CDR1 and CDR2 sequences are LGHNA and YNFKEQ. V was clipped by 0 bases and J by 0 bases, with 7 bases between them. The CDR3 consists of 15 residues. CDR3 DNA sequence: TGTGCCAGCAGCCAAGAACTGTCTAGCACAGATACGCAGTATTTT. It encodes CASSQELSSTDTQYF.

The rearrangement links TRBV19 to TRBJ2-1; 7 bases fit TRBD1. V was pared by 5 bases and J by 5 bases, with 6 bases of the junction left unmatched. The CDR3 sequence is 14 residues long. The germline V gene has CDR1 LNHDA and CDR2 SQIVND (reference sequence). DNA for the CDR3: TGTGCCAGTAGTTTCAAGGGGGCGCACAATGAGCAGTTCTTC. Translation: CASSFKGAHNEQFF. Full variable domain (missing parts from reference TRBV19 and TRBJ2-1): DGGITQSPKYLFRKEGQNVTLSCEQNLNHDAMYWYRQDPGQGLRLIYYSQIVNDFQKGDIAEGYSVSREKKESFPLTVTSAQKNPTAFYLCASSFKGAHNEQFFGPGTRLTVL.

The chain links TRBV7-2 to TRBJ2-3; 9 bases line up with TRBD2. The CDR3 is 16 residues long. CDR1 and CDR2 from the germline V gene are SGHTA and FQGNSA. Losses at the gene ends were 2 bases for V and 6 bases for J; bases not matched to a gene: 9. Here the CDR3 reads CASSLFAGGPSDTQYF. CDR3 coding DNA: TGTGCCAGCAGCTTATTTGCGGGGGGGCCCTCGGATACGCAGTATTTT.

The J gene is TRBJ2-2, the V gene TRBV25-1; D unclear. In germline, CDR1 is MGHDK, CDR2 SYGVNS. The CDR3 is 13 residues long. The V gene lost 9 bases and the J gene lost 0 bases, with 8 bases spanning the gap. The CDR3 coding sequence is TGTGCCAGTACAGACACGAACACCGGGGAGCTGTTTTTT. Protein: CASTDTNTGELFF.

The chain links TRBV29-1 to TRBJ2-3, with TRBD1 matching 7 bases. Germline CDR1 SQVTM, CDR2 ANQGSEA. This CDR3 comprises 13 residues. Trimming at V came to 6 bases and at J to 2 bases, leaving 5 bases not matched to a gene. The CDR3 DNA reads as TGCAGCGTATCCGGGACAGTCACAGATACGCAGTATTTT. Its protein is CSVSGTVTDTQYF.